What follows are 17 T cell receptor beta chains derived from one specimen sequenced in a study of T cell clonality in common variable immunodeficiency. Repertoires were generated with immunoSEQ multiplex PCR, while TCRdb's copy carries only in-frame clones and drops some. The sample presents 25,000 to 35,000 clones, none singletons. What was sequenced was peripheral blood mononuclear cells. Every receptor here comes from a person aged 18 to 75 in good health.

This clone was counted at least ten times. The CDR3 end falls 3 residues outside the read, so it is completed with the germline J gene. The genes are TRBV7-2 and TRBJ2-1, with TRBD2 matching 9 bases. Unmatched junction bases numbered 8, after V lost 5 bases and J lost 6 bases. The CDR3 is 15 amino acids. Germline CDR1 reads SGHTA; CDR2 reads FQGNSA. This chain's CDR3 is CASSRSGRFANEQFF. The DNA read from the CDR3 is TGTGCCAGCAGCCGTAGCGGGAGATTCGCCAATGAG.

This clone was seen at least ten times. The read falls 3 residues short of the CDR3 end, and the missing part is taken from the germline J gene. This chain joins TRBV10-3 and TRBJ2-1; 13 bases map to TRBD2. This CDR3 has 17 amino acids. Trimming cost V 2 bases and J 8 bases; bases outside gene matches: 9. Germline-derived CDR1 and CDR2 are ENHRY and SYGVKD. The CDR3 is CAISEGTSGIFNDEQFF. The sequenced part of the CDR3 DNA is TGTGCCATCAGTGAGGGGACTAGCGGGATTTTTAACGATGAG.

This clone appeared many times. The read is 3 residues too short to cover the CDR3 end, so that end is filled in from the germline J gene. J is TRBJ2-1 and V is TRBV10-1; the match to TRBD2 covers 10 bases. In germline, CDR1 is WNHNN, CDR2 SYGVQD (reference sequence). This CDR3 is built from 17 residues. V was pared by 2 bases and J by 6 bases, with 10 bases of the junction left unmatched. The covered CDR3 bases are TGCGCCAGCAGTGAGAACCAGCGGGAGGGCCGGGGCAATGAG. Its protein product is CASSENQREGRGNE. The entire CDR3 protein is CASSENQREGRGNEQFF.

At least ten counts were recorded for this clone. The read terminates 3 residues before the CDR3 end, so the remaining end is supplied by the germline J gene. The chain employs TRBV20-1 and TRBJ2-7, with TRBD2 identical over 14 bases. The CDR3 loop spans 16 amino acids. The V and J ends lost 0 bases and 2 bases, in that order; junction bases with no gene match: 3. From germline, CDR1 is DFQATT and CDR2 SNEGSKA (reference sequence). This CDR3 is CSARDTGLAGAYEQYF. Partial CDR3 DNA: TGCAGTGCTAGAGATACGGGACTAGCGGGAGCCTACGAG.

This clone was seen many times. From the germline J gene comes the end of the CDR3, since the read stops 3 residues before it. The chain links TRBV20-1 to TRBJ2-7; TRBD2 aligns across 9 bases. Per the germline V gene, CDR1 is DFQATT and CDR2 is SNEGSKA (reference sequence). CDR3 length equals 15 residues. Trimming cost V 5 bases and J 4 bases; bases outside gene matches: 12. The sequenced part of the CDR3 DNA is TGCAGTGCTGGCCCCTCTAGCGGGGTGGCTTACGAG. Translating it yields CSAGPSSGVAYE. The complete CDR3 reads CSAGPSSGVAYEQYF.

In its sample, this clone was seen many times. With the read ending 3 residues before the CDR3 end, the germline J gene is used to fill in that end. V gene TRBV4-1 combines with J gene TRBJ1-1; unclear D gene. Looked up from germline, CDR1 is MGHRA and CDR2 is YSYEKL. The CDR3 is 13 residues long. V gave up 1 base and J gave up 4 bases, with 7 bases separating them. The CDR3 here is CASSQGGRTEAFF. CDR3 bases read: TGCGCCAGCAGCCAAGGAGGGCGCACTGAA.

This clone has just a few counts. The CDR3 end is not reached by the read, which stops 3 residues before it; the germline J gene fills it in. This sequence joins TRBV5-1 and TRBJ1-2; 9 nucleotides match TRBD1. Germline loops: CDR1 SGHRS, CDR2 YFSETQ. The CDR3 extends over 15 amino acids. The part of the CDR3 DNA that was read is TGCGCCAGCAGCCAGCGGACAGGGGAACCAGATACC. This sequence encodes CASSQRTGEPDT. The entire CDR3 is CASSQRTGEPDTYTF.

Note on this clone: The observed sequence ends 3 residues before the CDR3 terminus, with the missing tail filled in from the germline J gene. The genes are TRBV5-1 and TRBJ2-5, with TRBD2 matching over 7 bases. CDR3 length equals 15 residues. V lost 4 bases and J lost 2; bases outside the gene matches: 8. Germline CDR1 SGHRS, CDR2 YFSETQ. The sequenced part of the CDR3 DNA is TGCGCCAGCAGCCGCAGTAGCGGGCCACAAGAGACC. Amino acid sequence: CASSRSSGPQET. The full CDR3 protein reads CASSRSSGPQETQYF.

Ten or more counts support this clone. Read sequence stops 3 residues before the CDR3 end, and the germline J gene provides the missing end. The V gene is TRBV6-4, the J gene TRBJ2-1; 7 positions agree with TRBD2. The V and J ends lost 0 bases and 7 bases, in that order; junction bases with no gene match: 6. The CDR3 covers 15 residues. The germline CDR1 and CDR2 sequences are MRHNA and SNTAGT. CDR3 sequence reads: CASSDSPGEGNEQFF. The sequenced part of the CDR3 DNA is TGTGCCAGCAGTGACTCGCCGGGGGAGGGAAATGAG.

This clone showed up many times. Sequencing ends 3 residues short of the CDR3 end; the germline J gene provides the rest. V is TRBV12-3 or TRBV12-4 and J is TRBJ2-3; 8 positions match TRBD1. J gave up 2 bases and V 6 bases, and 7 bases lay outside the gene matches. The CDR3 consists of 15 residues. The CDR3: CASSRGQGLTDTQYF. Incomplete CDR3 DNA: TGTGCCAGCAGCCGAGGACAGGGACTCACAGATACG.

This clone was counted many times. The CDR3 extends 3 residues past the end of the read, so its final part is completed from the germline J gene. The gene calls are TRBV7-8 and TRBJ1-5; TRBD1 is a possible D gene (5 bases). Trimming removed 4 bases at V and 3 bases at J, with 13 bases between. The germline gives CDR1 SGHVS, CDR2 FQNEAQ. The CDR3 runs 15 residues. The CDR3 protein is CASSWRGQVNQPQHF. The sequenced CDR3 bases are TGTGCCAGCAGCTGGAGGGGTCAGGTCAATCAGCCC.

At least ten counts were recorded for this clone. The read ends 3 residues early relative to the CDR3; the germline J gene fills the gap. The chain links TRBV20-1 to TRBJ2-3; possible D gene TRBD1, 6 bases. V shed 7 bases and J shed 1 base, with 12 bases lying between them. Germline CDR1 DFQATT, CDR2 SNEGSKA (reference sequence). The CDR3 totals 13 residues. The CDR3 DNA, read in part, is TGCAGTGGGACCGACAGGCGCACAGATACG. Translating it yields CSGTDRRTDT. The complete CDR3 sequence is CSGTDRRTDTQYF.

This clone was observed at least ten times. The read terminates 3 residues ahead of where the CDR3 ends, so the germline J gene completes it. The chain employs TRBV7-2 and TRBJ1-1; 10 nucleotides line up with TRBD1. This CDR3 contains 14 residues. The V segment lost 5 bases and the J segment 4 bases; nucleotides outside the gene matches: 4. Germline V CDR1 and CDR2: SGHTA, FQGNSA. CDR3 region: CASSTRTGGTEAFF. The CDR3 DNA, read in part, is TGTGCCAGCAGCACCCGGACAGGGGGCACTGAA.

By share of the sample, this clone is medium-sized. The read halts 3 residues ahead of the CDR3 end, with the missing end drawn from the germline J gene. This sequence joins TRBV6-2 or TRBV6-3 and TRBJ1-1; no definite D call. This CDR3 contains 13 residues. Looked up from germline, CDR1 is MNHEY and CDR2 is SVGEGT. The germline V and J ends were trimmed by 5 bases and 2 bases, with 9 bases remaining between them. This chain's CDR3 is CASSPGENTEAFF. The sequenced part of the CDR3 DNA is TGTGCCAGCAGTCCCGGGGAAAACACTGAA.

The sample holds many counts of this clone. The read finishes 3 residues shy of the CDR3 end, and the germline J gene is used to complete it. The chain uses TRBV19 and TRBJ1-2; D may be TRBD1 (6 bases). Germline V gives CDR1 LNHDA, CDR2 SQIVND (reference sequence). This CDR3 comprises 14 residues. The ends were cut back, 5 bases at V and 4 bases at J, with 14 bases in the middle. The CDR3 bases that were read are TGTGCCAGTAGTGCGACAGGTTCGGCCTATGGC. The encoded protein is CASSATGSAYG. In full, the CDR3 reads CASSATGSAYGYTF.

This clone was recorded many times. Read coverage stops 3 residues before the CDR3 terminus; the germline J gene supplies the remainder. V gene TRBV20-1 combines with J gene TRBJ1-2; the D is unclear. Trimming removed 0 bases at V and 2 bases at J, with 10 bases between. This CDR3 has 14 residues. The V gene's germline CDR1 is DFQATT and CDR2 SNEGSKA (reference sequence). Incomplete CDR3 DNA: TGCAGTGCTAGAGAAGGGTCCAAGAACTATGGC. Its protein product is CSAREGSKNYG. The whole CDR3 protein is CSAREGSKNYGYTF.

This clone was recorded many times. The CDR3 goes on 3 residues after the read ends, and that part is filled in from the germline J gene. The V call is TRBV2, the J call TRBJ2-5, with D hard to call. Trimming removed 8 bases at V and 4 bases at J, with 11 bases between. CDR1 and CDR2 (germline): SNHLY, FYNNEI. The CDR3 has 12 residues. This chain's CDR3 is CASAAVGETQYF. The covered CDR3 bases are TGTGCCAGCGCGGCAGTCGGAGAGACC. Looking up the rest from reference TRBV2 and TRBJ2-5 gives the full variable domain: EPEVTQTPSHQVTQMGQEVILRCVPISNHLYFYWYRQILGQKVEFLVSFYNNEISEKSEIFDDQFSVERPDGSNFTLKIRSTKLEDSAMYFCASAAVGETQYFGPGTRLLVL.